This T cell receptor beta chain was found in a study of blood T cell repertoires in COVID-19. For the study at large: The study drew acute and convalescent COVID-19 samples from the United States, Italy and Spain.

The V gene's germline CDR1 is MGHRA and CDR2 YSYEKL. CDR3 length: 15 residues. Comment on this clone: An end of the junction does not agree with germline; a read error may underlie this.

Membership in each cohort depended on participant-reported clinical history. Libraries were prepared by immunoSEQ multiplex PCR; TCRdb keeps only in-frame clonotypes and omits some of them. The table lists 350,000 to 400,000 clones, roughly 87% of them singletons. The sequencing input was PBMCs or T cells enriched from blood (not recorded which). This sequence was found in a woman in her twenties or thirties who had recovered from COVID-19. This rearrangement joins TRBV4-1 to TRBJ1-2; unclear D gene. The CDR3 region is CASSQDIQLNYGYTF. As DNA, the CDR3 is TGCGCCAGCAGTCAAGATATACAGCTTAACTATGGCTACACCTTC.